Listed below are T cell receptor beta chains from one sample, sequenced in a study of shared clonotypes between healthy human individuals. The method was immunoSEQ multiplex PCR; TCRdb's version includes in-frame clones alone and lacks a portion of them. The data contain more than 2 million clones, roughly 94% of them seen just once; the ten biggest clones take up more than 0.1%. The specimen sequenced was naive CD4+ T cells sorted from blood. Receptors originate from a man between 18 and 35 years old in good health. The CDR3 runs from the conserved cysteine through the conserved F or W. The order of the fields is J gene, D gene, V gene, clone size, CDR3 protein, CDR3 DNA. A D gene is named only where the DNA matches it firmly. Expanded clones get a size class; other rows say once, few or many, or leave the size out.

j_gene: TRBJ2-5; d_gene: -; v_gene: TRBV7-9; abundance: -; CDR3aa: CASSLDHSQETQYF; CDR3nt: TGTGCCAGCAGCTTAGACCACAGCCAAGAGACCCAGTACTTC
j_gene: TRBJ2-1; d_gene: -; v_gene: TRBV13; abundance: -; CDR3aa: CASSWGTGYNEQFF; CDR3nt: TGTGCCAGCAGCTGGGGGACTGGCTACAATGAGCAGTTCTTC
j_gene: TRBJ2-3; d_gene: TRBD1; v_gene: TRBV5-1; abundance: -; CDR3aa: CASSLGDRGSTDTQYF; CDR3nt: TGCGCCAGCAGCTTGGGAGACAGGGGGTCCACAGATACGCAGTATTTT
j_gene: TRBJ1-4; d_gene: TRBD1; v_gene: TRBV9; abundance: -; CDR3aa: CASSAGTGKTNEKLFF; CDR3nt: TGTGCCAGCAGCGCCGGGACAGGGAAGACTAATGAAAAACTGTTTTTT
j_gene: TRBJ1-5; d_gene: -; v_gene: TRBV30; abundance: -; CDR3aa: CAWSVFTGSQPQHF; CDR3nt: TGTGCCTGGAGTGTTTTTACGGGGTCTCAGCCCCAGCATTTT
j_gene: TRBJ1-6; d_gene: TRBD1; v_gene: TRBV7-6; abundance: -; CDR3aa: CASSLEGGNSPLHF; CDR3nt: TGTGCCAGCAGCTTAGAAGGGGGCAATTCACCCCTCCACTTT
j_gene: TRBJ2-1; d_gene: -; v_gene: TRBV4-1; abundance: -; CDR3aa: CASSSPGYNEQFF; CDR3nt: TGCGCCAGCAGCTCGCCAGGTTACAATGAGCAGTTCTTC
j_gene: TRBJ2-7; d_gene: TRBD2; v_gene: TRBV28; abundance: -; CDR3aa: CAGSPIGTSVYEQYF; CDR3nt: TGTGCCGGCAGCCCAATCGGGACTAGCGTCTACGAGCAGTACTTC
j_gene: TRBJ2-3; d_gene: TRBD1; v_gene: TRBV7-9; abundance: -; CDR3aa: CASSLKGQGTDTQYF; CDR3nt: TGTGCCAGCAGCTTAAAGGGACAGGGGACAGATACGCAGTATTTT
j_gene: TRBJ2-3; d_gene: -; v_gene: TRBV7-9; abundance: -; CDR3aa: CASSFGSGITDTQYF; CDR3nt: TGTGCCAGCAGCTTCGGAAGCGGCATCACAGATACGCAGTATTTT
j_gene: TRBJ1-1; d_gene: -; v_gene: TRBV4-1; abundance: -; CDR3aa: CASSQEGFLANTEAFF; CDR3nt: TGCGCCAGCAGCCAAGAGGGGTTTTTGGCGAACACTGAAGCTTTCTTT
j_gene: TRBJ2-1; d_gene: -; v_gene: TRBV29-1; abundance: -; CDR3aa: CSAEGTEQFF; CDR3nt: TGCAGCGCCGAAGGTACTGAGCAGTTCTTC
j_gene: TRBJ1-1; d_gene: TRBD1; v_gene: TRBV28; abundance: -; CDR3aa: CASSNSGTGLIEAFF; CDR3nt: TGTGCCAGCAGCAATTCCGGGACAGGACTTATTGAAGCTTTCTTT
j_gene: TRBJ1-6; d_gene: -; v_gene: TRBV5-8; abundance: -; CDR3aa: CASSFYSPLHF; CDR3nt: TGTGCCAGCAGCTTCTATTCACCCCTCCACTTT
j_gene: TRBJ1-2; d_gene: -; v_gene: TRBV25-1; abundance: -; CDR3aa: CASSELGDGYTF; CDR3nt: TGTGCCAGCAGTGAATTGGGGGATGGCTACACCTTC
j_gene: TRBJ1-3; d_gene: -; v_gene: TRBV5-4; abundance: -; CDR3aa: CASSLTGRYSGNTIYF; CDR3nt: TGTGCCAGCAGCTTAACGGGGCGGTACTCTGGAAACACCATATATTTT
j_gene: TRBJ2-2; d_gene: -; v_gene: TRBV4-3; abundance: -; CDR3aa: CASSPATGTNTGELFF; CDR3nt: TGCGCCAGCAGCCCTGCGACAGGAACGAACACCGGGGAGCTGTTTTTT
j_gene: TRBJ1-6; d_gene: -; v_gene: TRBV2; abundance: -; CDR3aa: CASSSDRGGNSPLHF; CDR3nt: TGTGCCAGCAGTTCGGACAGAGGGGGTAATTCACCCCTCCACTTT
j_gene: TRBJ1-4; d_gene: TRBD1; v_gene: TRBV9; abundance: -; CDR3aa: CASSAMGTGNEKLFF; CDR3nt: TGTGCCAGCAGCGCCATGGGGACAGGGAATGAAAAACTGTTTTTT
j_gene: TRBJ2-1; d_gene: -; v_gene: TRBV7-9; abundance: once; CDR3aa: CASSHEGGSYNEQFF; CDR3nt: TGTGCCAGCAGCCACGAGGGGGGCTCCTACAATGAGCAGTTCTTC
j_gene: TRBJ2-7; d_gene: TRBD2; v_gene: TRBV4-1; abundance: -; CDR3aa: CASSPFQLAGSYEQYF; CDR3nt: TGCGCCAGCAGCCCTTTCCAGCTAGCGGGGTCCTACGAGCAGTACTTC
j_gene: TRBJ1-3; d_gene: TRBD1; v_gene: TRBV9; abundance: -; CDR3aa: CASSVARADMTGGNTIYF; CDR3nt: TGTGCCAGCAGCGTAGCTAGAGCTGACATGACAGGGGGAAACACCATATATTTT
j_gene: TRBJ1-1; d_gene: -; v_gene: TRBV4-3; abundance: -; CDR3aa: CASSQETGTEAFF; CDR3nt: TGCGCCAGCAGCCAAGAGACGGGCACTGAAGCTTTCTTT
j_gene: TRBJ2-7; d_gene: -; v_gene: TRBV5-1; abundance: -; CDR3aa: CASSAQVRPAEQYF; CDR3nt: TGCGCCAGCAGCGCACAGGTACGGCCTGCCGAGCAGTACTTC
j_gene: TRBJ2-7; d_gene: -; v_gene: TRBV19; abundance: -; CDR3aa: CASSMADSYEQYF; CDR3nt: TGTGCCAGTAGTATGGCAGACTCCTACGAGCAGTACTTC
j_gene: TRBJ2-7; d_gene: -; v_gene: TRBV5-1; abundance: -; CDR3aa: CASSQTAISYEQYF; CDR3nt: TGCGCCAGCAGCCAGACAGCAATCTCCTACGAGCAGTACTTC
j_gene: TRBJ2-1; d_gene: -; v_gene: TRBV27; abundance: -; CDR3aa: CASSRDIVPGAEQFF; CDR3nt: TGTGCCAGCAGCCGGGATATTGTACCCGGGGCGGAGCAGTTCTTC
j_gene: TRBJ1-5; d_gene: -; v_gene: TRBV10-2; abundance: once; CDR3aa: CASRNQPQHF; CDR3nt: TGCGCCAGCAGAAATCAGCCCCAGCATTTT
j_gene: TRBJ1-6; d_gene: -; v_gene: TRBV2; abundance: -; CDR3aa: CASSHGRSSYNSPLHF; CDR3nt: TGTGCCAGCAGCCATGGACGCAGCTCCTATAATTCACCCCTCCACTTT
j_gene: TRBJ2-2; d_gene: -; v_gene: TRBV14; abundance: -; CDR3aa: CASSLSRLKAGRPTGELFF; CDR3nt: TGTGCCAGCAGCCTAAGTAGGCTGAAGGCAGGGAGGCCCACCGGGGAGCTGTTTTTT
j_gene: TRBJ2-5; d_gene: -; v_gene: TRBV6-1; abundance: -; CDR3aa: CASTNGGTRVETQYF; CDR3nt: TGTGCCAGCACGAATGGGGGTACCCGGGTCGAGACCCAGTACTTC
j_gene: TRBJ1-5; d_gene: -; v_gene: TRBV11-3; abundance: -; CDR3aa: CASSLGRRAGCQPQHF; CDR3nt: TGTGCCAGCAGCTTAGGGAGGAGGGCAGGGTGTCAGCCCCAGCATTTT
j_gene: TRBJ2-3; d_gene: TRBD2; v_gene: TRBV9; abundance: -; CDR3aa: CASSVEGLALDTQYF; CDR3nt: TGTGCCAGCAGCGTAGAGGGACTAGCCTTAGATACGCAGTATTTT
j_gene: TRBJ2-5; d_gene: TRBD2; v_gene: TRBV5-1; abundance: -; CDR3aa: CASSLARTSGETQYF; CDR3nt: TGCGCCAGCAGCTTGGCCCGGACTAGCGGAGAGACCCAGTACTTC
j_gene: TRBJ1-5; d_gene: -; v_gene: TRBV4-1; abundance: -; CDR3aa: CASSQEGQYNQPQHF; CDR3nt: TGCGCCAGCAGCCAAGAAGGACAGTACAATCAGCCCCAGCATTTT
j_gene: TRBJ1-2; d_gene: -; v_gene: TRBV13; abundance: -; CDR3aa: CASSLGLRAEYGYTF; CDR3nt: TGTGCCAGCAGCTTAGGCCTTAGGGCGGAATATGGCTACACCTTC
j_gene: TRBJ2-3; d_gene: -; v_gene: TRBV5-1; abundance: -; CDR3aa: CASSLVSQATDTQYF; CDR3nt: TGCGCCAGCAGCTTGGTTTCTCAGGCCACAGATACGCAGTATTTT
j_gene: TRBJ1-1; d_gene: TRBD1; v_gene: TRBV6-5; abundance: -; CDR3aa: CASKPTGVSEAFF; CDR3nt: TGTGCCAGTAAACCCACAGGGGTGAGTGAAGCTTTCTTT
j_gene: TRBJ1-2; d_gene: TRBD1; v_gene: TRBV5-1; abundance: -; CDR3aa: CASSRDSPLPNYGYTF; CDR3nt: TGCGCCAGCAGCCGGGACAGCCCCCTTCCTAACTATGGCTACACCTTC
j_gene: TRBJ1-3; d_gene: -; v_gene: TRBV6-6; abundance: -; CDR3aa: CASRSTVNGNTIYF; CDR3nt: TGTGCCAGCAGATCCACAGTCAACGGAAACACCATATATTTT
j_gene: TRBJ2-1; d_gene: TRBD1; v_gene: TRBV18; abundance: -; CDR3aa: CASSPATGPNEQFF; CDR3nt: TGTGCCAGCTCACCCGCGACAGGGCCCAATGAGCAGTTCTTC
j_gene: TRBJ2-1; d_gene: TRBD2; v_gene: TRBV2; abundance: -; CDR3aa: CASRDASGSWNEQFF; CDR3nt: TGTGCCAGCAGGGACGCTAGCGGGAGTTGGAATGAGCAGTTCTTC
j_gene: TRBJ1-2; d_gene: -; v_gene: TRBV6-1; abundance: -; CDR3aa: CASSEMVQIYGYTF; CDR3nt: TGTGCCAGCAGTGAAATGGTCCAGATCTATGGCTACACCTTC
j_gene: TRBJ1-2; d_gene: -; v_gene: TRBV5-4; abundance: -; CDR3aa: CASSFGEAGYTF; CDR3nt: TGTGCCAGCAGCTTCGGGGAGGCTGGCTACACCTTC
j_gene: TRBJ2-3; d_gene: -; v_gene: TRBV9; abundance: -; CDR3aa: CASSVLQGSTDTQYF; CDR3nt: TGTGCCAGCAGCGTACTACAGGGAAGCACAGATACGCAGTATTTT
j_gene: TRBJ2-5; d_gene: -; v_gene: TRBV5-8; abundance: -; CDR3aa: CASSLAVQGRGETQYF; CDR3nt: TGTGCCAGCAGCTTGGCCGTACAGGGAAGGGGAGAGACCCAGTACTTC
j_gene: TRBJ2-5; d_gene: TRBD1; v_gene: TRBV5-1; abundance: -; CDR3aa: CASSLGDSPRETQYF; CDR3nt: TGCGCCAGCAGCTTGGGGGACAGTCCCAGAGAGACCCAGTACTTC
j_gene: TRBJ2-7; d_gene: -; v_gene: TRBV6-6; abundance: -; CDR3aa: CASRDLENYYEQYF; CDR3nt: TGTGCCAGCAGAGACCTAGAAAATTACTACGAGCAGTACTTC
j_gene: TRBJ1-2; d_gene: TRBD1; v_gene: TRBV28; abundance: once; CDR3aa: CASNLPGGLTNYGYTF; CDR3nt: TGTGCCAGCAACTTACCAGGGGGCCTAACCAACTATGGCTACACCTTC